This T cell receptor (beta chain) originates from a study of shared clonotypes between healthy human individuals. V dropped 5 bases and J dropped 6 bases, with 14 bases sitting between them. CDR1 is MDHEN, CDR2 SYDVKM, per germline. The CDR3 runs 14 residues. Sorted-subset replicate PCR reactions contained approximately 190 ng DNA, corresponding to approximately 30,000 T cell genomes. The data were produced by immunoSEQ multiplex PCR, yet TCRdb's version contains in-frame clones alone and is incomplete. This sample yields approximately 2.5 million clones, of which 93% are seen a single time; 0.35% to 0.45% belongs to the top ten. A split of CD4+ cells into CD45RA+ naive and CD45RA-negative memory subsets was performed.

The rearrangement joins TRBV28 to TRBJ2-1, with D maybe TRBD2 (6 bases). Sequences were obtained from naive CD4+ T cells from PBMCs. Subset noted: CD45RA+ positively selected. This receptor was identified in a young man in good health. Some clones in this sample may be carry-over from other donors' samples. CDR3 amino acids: CASSGATRRNEQFF. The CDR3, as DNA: TGTGCCAGCAGTGGCGCGACTAGACGCAATGAGCAGTTCTTC.